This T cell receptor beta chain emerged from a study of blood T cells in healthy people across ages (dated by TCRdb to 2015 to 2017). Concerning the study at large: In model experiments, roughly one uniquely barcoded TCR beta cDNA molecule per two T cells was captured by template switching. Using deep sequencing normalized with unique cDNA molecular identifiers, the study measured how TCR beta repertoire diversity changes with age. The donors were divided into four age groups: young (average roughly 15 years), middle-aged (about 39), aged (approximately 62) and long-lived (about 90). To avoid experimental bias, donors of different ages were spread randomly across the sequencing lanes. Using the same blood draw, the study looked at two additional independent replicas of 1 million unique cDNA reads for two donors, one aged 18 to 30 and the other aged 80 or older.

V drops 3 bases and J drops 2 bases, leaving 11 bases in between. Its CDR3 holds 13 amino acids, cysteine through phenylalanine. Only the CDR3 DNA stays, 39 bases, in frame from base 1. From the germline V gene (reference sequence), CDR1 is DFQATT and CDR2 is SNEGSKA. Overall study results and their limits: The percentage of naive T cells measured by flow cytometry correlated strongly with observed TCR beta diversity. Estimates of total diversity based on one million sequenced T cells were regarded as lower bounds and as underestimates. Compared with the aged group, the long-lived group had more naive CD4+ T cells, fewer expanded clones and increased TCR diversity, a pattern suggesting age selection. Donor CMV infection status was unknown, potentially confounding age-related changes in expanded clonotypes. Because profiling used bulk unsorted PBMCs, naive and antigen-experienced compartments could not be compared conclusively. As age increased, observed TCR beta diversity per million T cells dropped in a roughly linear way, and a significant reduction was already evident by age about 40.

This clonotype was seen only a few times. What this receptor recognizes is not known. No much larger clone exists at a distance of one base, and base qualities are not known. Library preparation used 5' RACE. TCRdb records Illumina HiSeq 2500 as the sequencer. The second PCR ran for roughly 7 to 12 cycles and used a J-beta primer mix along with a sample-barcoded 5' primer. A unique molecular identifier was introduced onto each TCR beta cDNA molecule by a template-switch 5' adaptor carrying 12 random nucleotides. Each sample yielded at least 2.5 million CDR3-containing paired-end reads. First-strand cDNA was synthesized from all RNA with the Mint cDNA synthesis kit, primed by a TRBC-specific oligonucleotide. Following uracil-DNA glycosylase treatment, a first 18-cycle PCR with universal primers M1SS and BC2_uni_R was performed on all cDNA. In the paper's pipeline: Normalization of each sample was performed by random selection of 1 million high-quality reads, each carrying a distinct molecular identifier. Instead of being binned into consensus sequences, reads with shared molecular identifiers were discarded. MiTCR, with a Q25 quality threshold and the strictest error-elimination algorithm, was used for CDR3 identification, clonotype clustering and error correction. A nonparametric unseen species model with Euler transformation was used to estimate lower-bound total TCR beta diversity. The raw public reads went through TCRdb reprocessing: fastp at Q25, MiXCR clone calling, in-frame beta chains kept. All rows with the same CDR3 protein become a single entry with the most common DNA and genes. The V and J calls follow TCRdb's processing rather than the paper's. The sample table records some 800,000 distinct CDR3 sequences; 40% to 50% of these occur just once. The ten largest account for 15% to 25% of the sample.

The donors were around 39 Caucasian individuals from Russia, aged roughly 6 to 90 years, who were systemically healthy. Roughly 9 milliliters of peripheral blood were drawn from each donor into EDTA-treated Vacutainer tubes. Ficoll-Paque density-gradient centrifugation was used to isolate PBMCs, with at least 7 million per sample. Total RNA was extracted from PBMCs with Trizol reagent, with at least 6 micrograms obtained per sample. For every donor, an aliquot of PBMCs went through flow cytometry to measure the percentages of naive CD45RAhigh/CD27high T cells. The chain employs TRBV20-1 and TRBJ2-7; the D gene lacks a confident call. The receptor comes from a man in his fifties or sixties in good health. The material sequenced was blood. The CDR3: CSARAESAYEQYF. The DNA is TGCAGTGCTAGGGCCGAGTCCGCCTACGAGCAGTACTTC.